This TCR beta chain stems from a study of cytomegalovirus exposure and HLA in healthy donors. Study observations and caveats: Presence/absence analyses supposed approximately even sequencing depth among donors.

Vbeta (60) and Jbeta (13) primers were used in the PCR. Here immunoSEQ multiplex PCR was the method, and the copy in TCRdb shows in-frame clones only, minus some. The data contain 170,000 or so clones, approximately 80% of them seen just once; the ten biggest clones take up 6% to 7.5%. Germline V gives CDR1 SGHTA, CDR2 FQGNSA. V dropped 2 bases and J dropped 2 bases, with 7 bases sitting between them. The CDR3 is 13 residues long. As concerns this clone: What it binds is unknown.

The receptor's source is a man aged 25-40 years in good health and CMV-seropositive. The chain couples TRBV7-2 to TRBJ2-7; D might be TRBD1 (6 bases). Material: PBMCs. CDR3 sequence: CASSLNRAYEQYF. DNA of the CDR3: TGTGCCAGCAGCTTAAACAGGGCCTACGAGCAGTACTTC. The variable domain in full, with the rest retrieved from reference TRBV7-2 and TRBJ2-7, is GAGVSQSPSNKVTEKGKDVELRCDPISGHTALYWYRQSLGQGLEFLIYFQGNSAPDKSGLPSDRFSAERTGGSVSTLTIQRTQQEDSAVYLCASSLNRAYEQYFGPGTRLTVT.